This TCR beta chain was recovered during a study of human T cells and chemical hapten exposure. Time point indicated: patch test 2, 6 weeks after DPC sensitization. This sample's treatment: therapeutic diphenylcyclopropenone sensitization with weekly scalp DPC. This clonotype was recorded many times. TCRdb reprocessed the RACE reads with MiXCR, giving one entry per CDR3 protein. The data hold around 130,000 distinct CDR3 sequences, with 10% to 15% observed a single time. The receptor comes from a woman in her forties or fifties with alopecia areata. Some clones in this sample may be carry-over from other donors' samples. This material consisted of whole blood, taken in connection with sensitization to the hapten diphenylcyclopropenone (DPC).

In DNA form, the CDR3 reads TGTGCCAGCAGGGGCCGGGACAGGGGAAGAAACAATGAGCAGTTCTTC. Its protein is CASRGRDRGRNNEQFF. The chain links TRBV5-4 to TRBJ2-1; 10 bases line up with TRBD1. The CDR3 length is 16 residues. The germline gives CDR1 SGHNT, CDR2 YYREEE (reference sequence). Losses at the gene ends were 5 bases for V and 5 bases for J; bases not matched to a gene: 10.